Presented here are 30 T cell receptor beta chains from one specimen sequenced in a study of blood T cell dynamics during melanoma immunotherapy. Assay: immunoSEQ multiplex PCR; the TCRdb copy retains only in-frame clones and omits some. The sample has approximately 13,000 clones; under 95% are singletons. Noted time point: week 3, after first cycle of checkpoint inhibitor. Specimen: effector memory CD8+ T cells from blood, collected from a patient treated with checkpoint blockade. The receptor set was obtained from a human donor with melanoma.

The chain recombines TRBV7-2 with TRBJ1-1; D uncertain. The CDR3 contains 14 residues. V lost 3 bases, J lost 0 bases, and 8 bases lay in between. The germline CDR1 and CDR2 sequences are SGHTA and FQGNSA. The CDR3 loop reads CASSFLTMNTEAFF. CDR3 sequence (DNA): TGTGCCAGCAGCTTTTTAACCATGAACACTGAAGCTTTCTTT.

V usage is TRBV27 and J usage is TRBJ2-2, with 7 bases fitting TRBD2. The germline V gene has CDR1 MNHEY and CDR2 SMNVEV (reference sequence). The CDR3 spans 16 residues. Trimming at V came to 5 bases and at J to 5 bases, leaving 11 bases not matched to a gene. In DNA form, the CDR3 reads TGTGCCAGCAGTCCCCTCGCGGGAGCGGGGACCGGGGAGCTGTTTTTT. Amino acids: CASSPLAGAGTGELFF.

The chain recombines TRBV11-2 with TRBJ2-1; D might be TRBD2 (5 bases). This CDR3 comprises 14 residues. Germline V gives CDR1 SGHAT, CDR2 FQNNGV. The germline V and J ends were trimmed by 3 bases and 6 bases, with 12 bases remaining between them. CDR3 region: CASSFVPEGNEQFF. CDR3 nucleotides: TGTGCCAGCAGCTTTGTACCAGAGGGCAATGAGCAGTTCTTC.

The chain recombines TRBV6-5 with TRBJ2-1; the match to TRBD2 covers 14 bases. This CDR3 contains 16 residues. V shed 2 bases and J 7 bases; nucleotides not matched to a gene: 4. Germline V gene data show CDR1 as MNHEY and CDR2 as SVGAGI. The CDR3 sequence is CASSYTGLAGENEQFF. For the CDR3, the DNA is TGTGCCAGCAGTTACACGGGACTAGCGGGAGAAAATGAGCAGTTCTTC.

The gene calls are TRBV4-1 and TRBJ2-7, with TRBD2 matching over 14 bases. This CDR3 is 18 amino acids long. The germline V gene encodes CDR1 MGHRA and CDR2 YSYEKL. J lost 0 bases, V lost 0 bases, and 4 bases had no gene match. CDR3 amino acids: CASSQDRTSGRISYEQYF. Written as DNA, the CDR3 is TGCGCCAGCAGCCAAGATAGGACTAGCGGGAGGATCTCCTACGAGCAGTACTTC.

V gene TRBV27 combines with J gene TRBJ1-2; 9 bases map to TRBD1. There are 17 residues in the CDR3. Trimming removed 6 bases from V and 5 bases from J; junction bases left unmatched: 16. CDR1 is MNHEY and CDR2 is SMNVEV in the germline V gene (reference sequence). CDR3 DNA sequence: TGTGCCAGCAGCCCATCTACAGGGGGCGCCTTGAGTTATGGCTACACCTTC. Translating it yields CASSPSTGGALSYGYTF.

This clone was counted a single time. The V and J genes are TRBV27 and TRBJ1-4; D is unclear. The V end lost 0 bases, the J end lost 8 bases, and 16 bases lay between the germline ends. The CDR3 sequence is 16 residues long. The germline V gene has CDR1 MNHEY and CDR2 SMNVEV (reference sequence). CDR3 nucleotides: TGTGCCAGCAGTTTATCCGTAACACCTGGAGGGGAAAAACTGTTTTTT. It translates to CASSLSVTPGGEKLFF.

The chain couples TRBV5-6 to TRBJ2-7, with no clear D. The V end was cut by 2 bases, the J end by 4 bases, with 13 bases between. This CDR3 has 14 residues. Germline lookup yields CDR1 SGHDT and CDR2 YYEEEE. The CDR3 here is CASSFSSKLYEQYF. CDR3 DNA: TGTGCCAGCAGCTTTTCCTCTAAACTATACGAGCAGTACTTC.

The CDR3 coding sequence is TGTGCCAGCAGTCCAAACCCCCCGGAGACCCAGTACTTC. Protein sequence: CASSPNPPETQYF. The chain links TRBV27 to TRBJ2-5; D gene unclear. Trimming shortened V by 5 bases and J by 5 bases, and 12 bases separated the two germline ends. Germline values: CDR1 MNHEY, CDR2 SMNVEV (reference sequence). This CDR3 comprises 13 residues.

There are a few counts of this clone. The chain has TRBV10-3 and TRBJ1-2; TRBD1 aligns across 9 bases. With V trimmed by 10 bases and J by 8 bases, 5 bases remained unmatched. This CDR3 has 11 residues. The germline V gene encodes CDR1 ENHRY and CDR2 SYGVKD. The CDR3 region is CATGQGIGYTF. The CDR3, as DNA: TGTGCCACGGGACAGGGAATCGGCTACACCTTC.

The V gene is TRBV7-6, the J gene TRBJ1-2; D perhaps matches TRBD1 (6 bases). The V and J ends lost 6 bases and 3 bases respectively, with 17 bases between them. Germline CDR1 SGHVS, CDR2 FNYEAQ. The CDR3 length is 15 residues. The CDR3 protein is CASSPMGGRDYGYTF. The CDR3 bases are TGTGCCAGCAGTCCTATGGGGGGGCGCGACTATGGCTACACCTTC. Together with reference TRBV7-6 and TRBJ1-2, the CDR3 gives the full variable domain: GAGVSQSPRYKVTKRGQDVALRCDPISGHVSLYWYRQALGQGPEFLTYFNYEAQQDKSGLPNDRFSAERPEGSISTLTIQRTEQRDSAMYRCASSPMGGRDYGYTFGSGTRLTVV.

As DNA, the CDR3 is TGTGCCAGCAGCGTAGGCCCGGCAGGGGAGAATGAGCAGTTCTTC. Its protein is CASSVGPAGENEQFF. The chain couples TRBV9 to TRBJ2-1; weak D call: TRBD1 (6 bases). V was clipped by 0 bases and J by 7 bases, with 14 bases between them. Germline V gives CDR1 SGDLS, CDR2 YYNGEE. CDR3 length equals 15 residues.

This clone occurred a few times. This chain connects TRBV6-5 to TRBJ1-5; maybe TRBD1 (5 bases). The V gene lost 0 bases and the J gene lost 2 bases, with 11 bases spanning the gap. CDR1 and CDR2 (germline): MNHEY, SVGAGI. CDR3 size: 16 residues. In nucleotides, the CDR3 is TGTGCCAGCAGTTACTCGGGACCTGAGGGCAATCAGCCCCAGCATTTT. As protein: CASSYSGPEGNQPQHF.

In nucleotides, the CDR3 is TGTGCCAGCAGCCAGGGGGGGGGCGCGAATGAAAAACTGTTTTTT. This sequence encodes CASSQGGGANEKLFF. The J gene is TRBJ1-4, the V gene TRBV7-8; 7 nucleotides match TRBD1. Germline V gene sequence: CDR1 SGHVS, CDR2 FQNEAQ. The CDR3 covers 15 residues. Trimming took 5 bases from V and 5 from J; bases not matched to a gene: 8.

V is TRBV19 and J is TRBJ2-1; unclear D gene. Trimming removed 3 bases at V and 5 bases at J, with 5 bases between. The CDR3 covers 12 residues. Germline V lookup: CDR1 LNHDA, CDR2 SQIVND (reference sequence). The CDR3 DNA follows: TGTGCCAGTAGTATTTCGGACAATGAGCAGTTCTTC. The encoded protein is CASSISDNEQFF.

The V call is TRBV29-1, the J call TRBJ2-7, with D hard to call. V lost 6 bases, J lost 2 bases, and 8 bases lay in between. Germline assignment: CDR1 SQVTM and CDR2 ANQGSEA. The CDR3 spans 11 residues. The CDR3 DNA is TGCAGCGTGGCTGGGACCTACGAGCAGTACTTC. Translating it yields CSVAGTYEQYF.

This clone was observed once. The chain joins TRBV11-2 to TRBJ2-5, with no clear D. The CDR3 contains 12 residues. V lost 0 bases and J lost 7, with 6 bases in between. Germline V gene sequence: CDR1 SGHAT, CDR2 FQNNGV. CDR3 nucleotide sequence: TGTGCCAGCAGCTTAGAACGAGGGACCCAGTACTTC. As protein: CASSLERGTQYF.

The rearrangement links TRBV7-9 to TRBJ2-7, with 9 positions matching TRBD1. Germline loops: CDR1 SEHNR, CDR2 FQNEAQ (reference sequence). Unmatched junction bases numbered 5, after V lost 1 base and J lost 7 bases. This CDR3 has 14 amino acids. CDR3 region: CASSLGTGVLEQYF. The CDR3 region has the DNA TGTGCCAGCAGCTTAGGGACAGGGGTCTTAGAGCAGTACTTC.

The rearrangement links TRBV25-1 to TRBJ1-4; tentatively, D is TRBD1 (5 bases). The CDR3 runs to 14 residues. V dropped 9 bases and J dropped 3 bases, with 14 bases sitting between them. Per the germline V gene, CDR1 is MGHDK and CDR2 is SYGVNS. In nucleotides, the CDR3 is TGTGCCAGTGGGGGTAGCAGCCCTAATGAAAAACTGTTTTTT. It encodes CASGGSSPNEKLFF. The full variable domain, its missing parts supplied by reference TRBV25-1 and TRBJ1-4, is EADIYQTPRYLVIGTGKKITLECSQTMGHDKMYWYQQDPGMELHLIHYSYGVNSTEKGDLSSESTVSRIRTEHFPLTLESARPSHTSQYLCASGGSSPNEKLFFGSGTQLSVL.

V gene TRBV4-3 combines with J gene TRBJ2-1, with 10 bases lining up with TRBD2. Germline V CDR1 and CDR2: LGHNA, YSLEER. This CDR3 comprises 16 residues. The junction had 6 bases not matched to a gene; V was cut back by 3 bases and J by 4 bases. This chain's CDR3 is CASSQSSGSLYNEQFF. The CDR3, as DNA: TGCGCCAGCAGCCAGTCTAGCGGGAGTCTATACAATGAGCAGTTCTTC.

CDR3 DNA: TGTGCCAGCACCCCCCCTGGGATTGGAAATGAGCAGTTCTTC. Translated: CASTPPGIGNEQFF. The V call is TRBV7-6, the J call TRBJ2-1; D not certain. Trimming took 7 bases from V and 7 from J, leaving 17 bases between them. The CDR3 runs 14 residues. Germline values: CDR1 SGHVS, CDR2 FNYEAQ.

The genes are TRBV10-1 and TRBJ2-7; 7 nucleotides align to TRBD1. The V and J ends lost 2 bases and 4 bases, in that order; junction bases with no gene match: 5. CDR3 length: 14 residues. The germline gives CDR1 WNHNN, CDR2 SYGVQD (reference sequence). CDR3 in DNA: TGCGCCAGCAGTGAGACAGGGGTTCTATACGAGCAGTACTTC. Protein product: CASSETGVLYEQYF.

This chain joins TRBV6-5 and TRBJ1-2; D gene ambiguous. The V and J ends lost 2 bases and 0 bases respectively, with 4 bases between them. Germline values: CDR1 MNHEY, CDR2 SVGAGI. The CDR3 runs 13 residues. This CDR3 is CASSYATNYGYTF. The CDR3, as DNA: TGTGCCAGCAGTTACGCAACTAACTATGGCTACACCTTC.

This clone turned up a few times. The CDR3 DNA reads as TGTGCCATAGGGGAAATGAACACTGAAGCTTTCTTT. It encodes CAIGEMNTEAFF. The chain carries TRBV28 and TRBJ1-1, with D possibly being TRBD1 (5 bases). The CDR3 has 12 residues. Germline V gene lookup returns CDR1 MDHEN and CDR2 SYDVKM. Deletions cut 10 bases from V and 0 bases from J, with 9 bases between. The full variable domain, rest sourced from reference TRBV28 and TRBJ1-1, is DVKVTQSSRYLVKRTGEKVFLECVQDMDHENMFWYRQDPGLGLRLIYFSYDVKMKEKGDIPEGYSVSREKKERFSLILESASTNQTSMYLCAIGEMNTEAFFGQGTRLTVV.

V gene TRBV6-1 combines with J gene TRBJ2-1, with 10 bases aligning to TRBD2. Germline CDR1 reads MNHNS; CDR2 reads SASEGT. The CDR3 consists of 16 residues. V was clipped by 3 bases and J by 7 bases; unmatched bases: 9. CDR3 sequence: CASSEILAGDLNEQFF. CDR3 sequence (DNA): TGTGCCAGCAGTGAGATCCTAGCGGGAGATTTGAATGAGCAGTTCTTC.

The rearrangement joins TRBV29-1 to TRBJ2-7, with D possibly being TRBD2 (5 bases). The CDR3 spans 13 residues. Trimming took off 2 bases at V and 4 bases at J, with 12 bases between the two ends. Germline values: CDR1 SQVTM, CDR2 ANQGSEA. The CDR3 coding sequence is TGCAGCGTTGAACTAGCTCATGAATACGAGCAGTACTTC. Its translation is CSVELAHEYEQYF.

The chain links TRBV19 to TRBJ2-7; TRBD2 matches 9 bases. The CDR3 runs to 15 residues. J gave up 6 bases and V 5 bases, and 11 bases lay outside the gene matches. Per the germline V gene, CDR1 is LNHDA and CDR2 is SQIVND (reference sequence). CDR3 sequence: CASSAPAGGVGEQYF. The CDR3 bases are TGTGCCAGTAGTGCCCCAGCGGGAGGCGTAGGCGAGCAGTACTTC.

CDR3 residues: CATGGSGEAFF. The CDR3 region has the DNA TGTGCCACCGGGGGGAGTGGAGAAGCTTTCTTT. This rearrangement joins TRBV11-2 to TRBJ1-1, with a tentative D call TRBD1 (5 bases). Germline loops: CDR1 SGHAT, CDR2 FQNNGV. This CDR3 is built from 11 residues. Trimming took 10 bases from V and 8 from J, leaving 14 bases between them.

V gene TRBV27 combines with J gene TRBJ1-1; perhaps TRBD1 as D (6 bases). From germline, CDR1 is MNHEY and CDR2 SMNVEV (reference sequence). The CDR3 covers 13 residues. Between the trimmed V and J ends, which lost 8 bases and 3 bases, there was a span of 13 bases. CDR3 amino acids: CASGGGLDTEAFF. The CDR3 DNA follows: TGTGCCAGCGGCGGGGGGCTGGACACTGAAGCTTTCTTT.

The V and J genes are TRBV29-1 and TRBJ2-5; 16 positions match TRBD2. Germline values: CDR1 SQVTM, CDR2 ANQGSEA. CDR3 length equals 18 residues. V lost 1 base to trimming and J lost 5 bases; unmatched junction nucleotides: 10. The chain's CDR3 is CSVEVPGLAGGPGETQYF. The CDR3 nucleotides are TGCAGCGTTGAAGTCCCGGGACTAGCGGGAGGGCCCGGGGAGACCCAGTACTTC.